This TCR beta chain was identified in a study of cytomegalovirus exposure and HLA in healthy donors (dated by TCRdb to the late 2010s). Study-level background: An earlier analysis of roughly 610 of the donors reported approximately 280 Gb of sequence data and about 120 million unique TCR beta sequences obtained from about 179 million T cells. Roughly 300 gigabases of sequencing data and approximately 92 million unique TCR sequences made up an early release that covered around 640 HLA-typed donors. Of the approximately 400 genotyped donors, approximately 82% fell in the genetic ancestry cluster associated with self-reported Caucasian donors. The study aimed to test whether cataloging public T cell receptors could reveal signatures of past pathogen exposure. Using immunosequencing, the study profiled T cell repertoires from some 670 subjects and related those repertoires to cytomegalovirus serostatus. Along with the roughly 700-subject first cohort, a separate validation cohort of over 90 different subjects was used. The study combined high-throughput TCR immunosequencing, statistical association of individual TCRs with disease status, and machine learning to predict cytomegalovirus infection status. In a later analysis, previously published TCR beta repertoires from several hundred donors were re-analyzed and high-resolution HLA genotyping was added so that TCR occurrence patterns could be studied. In the later analysis, no new phenotypic data were used to find candidate immune exposures; instead, reliance was placed on TCR beta sequences and their occurrence across donors. In an earlier analysis of 550 to 700 of the donors, high-throughput TCR beta sequencing was used to judge whether each TCR beta V gene segment behaved as functional or pseudogenic. Alongside the repertoire data, information on donor age, sex, ethnicity and CMV serostatus was compiled. A later genetic analysis took genome-wide SNP genotypes for about 60% of the roughly 670 donors and used that subset as a discovery cohort. All discovery cohort repertoires had been generated using a single sequencing platform. HLA typing included class I and class II loci at four-digit resolution. Typing coverage differed by locus: A, B, C, DRB1 and DQB1 were typed in roughly 620-630 donors, DQA1 in about 510, DPA1 in 606, and DPB1 in just under 490. Four to six DR-DQ haplotypes were handled as single units for association and clustering, since linkage in the cohort was strong. Among roughly 400 genotyped donors of the cohort, an average of around 240,000 unique TCR beta nucleotide sequences was sequenced per donor, of which 15% to 20% were non-productive. Study-wide conclusions, independent of this receptor: A later genetic analysis associated a missense DCLRE1C variant with V-gene and J-gene trimming of TCR beta chains, and an independent cohort replicated the association. Compared with the 666-donor mean, donors in an Asian-associated ancestry cluster had fewer N-insertions in productive TCRs, according to a later genetic analysis. Most TCR sequences were seen in very few donors, while some public TCRs were found in many individuals. Some 15 rarely observed V segments, including chromosome 9 orphons, were excluded from the earlier analysis of just under 600 of the donors because counts were too low. A further reported finding was that TCR beta sequences accurately predicted the HLA-A and HLA-B alleles for most subjects in the first cohort. Because HLA typing was unavailable for some donors at each locus, only the typed subset was used in association tests. A cluster of highly shared sequence variants was judged likely to be a technical artifact of the sequencing pipeline. The classifier was reported to diagnose cytomegalovirus status with high specificity and sensitivity in both the original cohort and the validation cohort. In an earlier analysis of around 500 of the donors, most TCR beta V segments appeared in productive rearrangements about 87% or about 30% of the time, broadly matching IMGT annotations. Roughly uniform sequencing depth across donors was assumed in presence/absence analyses, although this assumption may not hold. A later analysis found that HLA-associated TCR beta chains were more clonally expanded and had lower generation probabilities than equally common non-associated chains. According to a later analysis, TCR association rates differed among HLA loci, with DRB1 alleles showing the most associated TCRs and HLA-C alleles showing the fewest. A total of around 150 TCR beta chains were listed by the study as associated with cytomegalovirus. Some IMGT-functional V segments, including TRBV6-2 and TRBV6-3, could not be distinguished by the 87-base-pair reads and were therefore excluded. CMV serostatus was the only immune exposure information available for the cohort. Specific HLA alleles were associated with around 18,000 TCR beta sequences at a false discovery rate of 0.05 in a later analysis. Linkage disequilibrium might explain the correlated functional status among segregating V segments, but an unknown experimental factor could not be ruled out. In a later analysis, most CMV-associated TCR beta chains were found to appear HLA-restricted, with HLA associations seemingly driven largely by CMV exposure. A later analysis reported that several top co-occurrence clusters appeared linked to parvovirus B19, influenza, CMV and Epstein-Barr virus. In this cohort, only TCR beta chains were sequenced, and detectable features were limited by the absence of alpha or paired-chain data. A few of the identified cytomegalovirus-associated TCR beta chains were confirmed in vitro to be specific for cytomegalovirus antigens. It was suggested by the authors that the approach could potentially be generalized to other disease states and immunological phenotypes. When HLA alleles, especially DR and DQ, strongly co-occurred, attributing TCR associations to individual alleles was difficult.

Trimming removed 1 base from V and 4 bases from J, leaving 11 bases between the germline ends. Measured from the cysteine to the phenylalanine, the CDR3 is 15 residues long. CDR3 DNA only is kept here, 45 bases in frame from base 1. As encoded in the germline V gene, CDR1 is SGHAT while CDR2 is FQNNGV. As regards this clone: The clone's antigen remains unknown. The sample holds no much larger clone one base away, and base qualities are not on file.

Library preparation employed the immunoSEQ multiplex PCR assay. For the multiplex PCR, a mixture combining 60 forward primers for TCR Vbeta segments and 13 reverse primers for TCR Jbeta segments was used. The CDR3 region of rearranged TCR beta genes was amplified from genomic DNA with a multiplex PCR assay. The amplified TCR beta libraries were sequenced on the Illumina HiSeq System as 87-base-pair reads. In the paper's pipeline: In a later analysis, roughly 80 million unique TCR beta chains were counted across the roughly 700 repertoires, and approximately 11 million of these chains were shared by at least two donors. To remove PCR and sequencing errors, raw reads were error-corrected and collapsed into unique sequences using a nearest-neighbor algorithm that merged closely related sequences. To assign V, D and J gene segments, CDR3 sequences were aligned to IMGT reference sequences. For a sequence to be retained, a match of at least six nucleotides was required to both a V gene segment and a J gene segment. A rearrangement counted as productive if the CDR3 had no stop codons and remained in frame with V and J, and every other rearrangement counted as non-productive. CDR3 was defined by IMGT convention, running from the second conserved V-encoded cysteine to the conserved J-encoded phenylalanine. The earlier analysis of 450 to 750 of the donors excluded any sequence lacking an unambiguous match to a single V gene segment. An earlier analysis of about 600 of the donors called V segments functional above 56.7% productive rearrangements and segregating when the between-donor standard deviation exceeded 5%. A statistical classification framework was built for diagnosing cytomegalovirus status from the catalog of TCR beta chain sequences. V and J gene assignment, in a later analysis, came from comparing TCR nucleotide sequences with IMGT/GENE-DB human TR gene sequences. A later analysis assigned CDR3 sequences and most-parsimonious VDJ recombination scenarios with the TCRdist pipeline. In a later analysis, each TCR beta chain was defined by its CDR3 amino acid sequence together with its V-gene family, and reads without a unique V-gene family were excluded. To address suspected cross-contamination and a sequencing artifact, a later analysis removed a few hundred highly shared, low-generation-probability nucleotide sequences. A later analysis calculated a clonal expansion index for each public chain from normalized within-repertoire ranks of inferred template counts. In a later analysis, generation probabilities were computed using a VDJ recombination model fitted to out-of-frame rearrangements, and the results were checked against IGoR. Hypergeometric tests were used in a later analysis to score TCR-TCR, TCR-HLA and TCR-CMV co-occurrence, with a repertoire-size bias correction applied to the TCR pairs. False discovery rates were estimated in a later analysis by permuting HLA or CMV assignments 20 times. In a later analysis, co-occurring TCRs were grouped using DBSCAN, with TCRdist sequence similarity added in when clustering inside HLA-allele-positive subsets. Co-occurrence clustering excluded repertoires with fewer than 30,000 or more than 120,000 public chains, plus five with anomalous nucleotide sharing. Imported from immuneACCESS, the table was reduced by TCRdb to in-frame sequences with V and J called. These copies leave out some clones; in studies compared against another copy, an unresolved V gene accounts for under half, and the cause of the remainder is not known. The DNA was the basis for D and trimming; V, J and clone size are from that table. This sample gives some 200,000 clones in total; 60% to 85% of them show up just once. Together, the top ten hold roughly 1.4% of the sample.

In total, about 650 healthy bone marrow donors made up the cohort. Cohort members were all nominally healthy when sampled, although unrecorded immune exposures were likely present. The donor tested CMV seropositive, placing the donor among the approximately 310 seropositive members of the cohort. Every donor gave a peripheral blood sample, and the peripheral blood mononuclear cells from that sample were used for TCR beta sequencing. The Qiagen DNeasy Blood Extraction Kit was used to extract genomic DNA from the blood cell samples. Sequencing used PBMCs. The clonotype originates from a girl aged 10 to 17 in good health and CMV-seropositive. The chain is encoded by TRBV11-2 joined to TRBJ1-5; D gene: possibly TRBD1, on 5 matching bases. In nucleotides, the sequence is TGTGCCAGCAGCTTAGTGGGGGGACGAAATCAGCCCCAGCATTTT. It is translated as CASSLVGGRNQPQHF.